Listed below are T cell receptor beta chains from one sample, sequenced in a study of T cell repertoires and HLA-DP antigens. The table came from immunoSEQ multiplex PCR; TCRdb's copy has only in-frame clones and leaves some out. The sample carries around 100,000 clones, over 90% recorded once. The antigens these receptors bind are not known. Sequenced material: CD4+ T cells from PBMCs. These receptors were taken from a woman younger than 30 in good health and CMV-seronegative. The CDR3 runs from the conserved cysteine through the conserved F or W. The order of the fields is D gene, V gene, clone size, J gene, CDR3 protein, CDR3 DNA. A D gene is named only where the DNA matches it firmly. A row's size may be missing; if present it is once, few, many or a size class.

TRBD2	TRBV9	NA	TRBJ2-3	CASSVVLAGGPAYF	TGTGCCAGCAGCGTAGTCCTAGCGGGGGGGCCGGCGTATTTT
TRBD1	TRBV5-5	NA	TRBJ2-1	CASSAGTGNEQFF	TGTGCCAGCAGCGCCGGGACAGGGAATGAGCAGTTCTTC
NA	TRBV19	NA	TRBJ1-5	CASSISRSNQPQHF	TGTGCCAGTAGTATCAGTAGAAGCAATCAGCCCCAGCATTTT
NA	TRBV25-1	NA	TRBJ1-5	CASSPGGGYSNQPQHF	TGTGCCAGCAGTCCCGGCGGGGGTTATAGCAATCAGCCCCAGCATTTT
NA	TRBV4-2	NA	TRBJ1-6	CASSQEKQAYNSPLHF	TGTGCCAGCAGCCAAGAGAAACAGGCCTATAATTCACCCCTCCACTTT
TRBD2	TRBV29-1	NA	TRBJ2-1	CSVVPPLAGKYNEQFF	TGCAGCGTTGTACCCCCACTAGCGGGGAAATACAATGAGCAGTTCTTC
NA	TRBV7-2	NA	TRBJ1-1	CASSLRGLRTEAFF	TGTGCCAGCAGCTTACGGGGGCTGAGGACTGAAGCTTTCTTT
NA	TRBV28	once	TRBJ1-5	CASSFPRVYNQPQHF	TGTGCCAGCAGTTTTCCCAGGGTATACAATCAGCCCCAGCATTTT
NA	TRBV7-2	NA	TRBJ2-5	CASSLMGRKYQETQYF	TGTGCCAGCAGCTTAATGGGCAGGAAGTACCAAGAGACCCAGTACTTC
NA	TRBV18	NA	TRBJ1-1	CASSPPRPKDTEAFF	TGTGCCAGCTCACCACCTCGGCCTAAGGACACTGAAGCTTTCTTT